What follows are 29 T cell receptor beta chains derived from one specimen sequenced in a study of shared clonotypes between healthy human individuals (dated by TCRdb to 2020 to 2022). Library preparation employed the immunoSEQ multiplex PCR assay. TCRdb provides this immuneACCESS table in a form limited to in-frame rearrangements. Some clones are lacking; in checked studies, under half of them reflect an unresolved V gene, and why the rest are absent is not known. The sample records 2,500,000 or so clones, 90% to 95% of which are singletons. Around 0.14% of the sample is in the top ten clones. The specimen was naive CD4+ T cells sorted from blood. The sample's cell subset or site label is to be understood as: CD45RA+ positively selected. The receptors come from a man in his late teens or twenties in good health.

On this clone itself: This CDR3 is also generated by other DNA sequences in the sample. V is TRBV9 and J is TRBJ1-2; the D gene is possibly TRBD1 (6 bases). Germline V CDR1 and CDR2: SGDLS, YYNGEE. With 0 bases removed from V and 5 bases from J, the gap between germline ends came to 14 bases. CDR3 length: 15 residues. In DNA form, the CDR3 reads TGTGCCAGCAGCGTAGACCCGGCAGGGGCGTATGGCTACACCTTC. It encodes CASSVDPAGAYGYTF. The variable domain in full, completed from reference TRBV9 and TRBJ1-2, reads DSGVTQTPKHLITATGQRVTLRCSPRSGDLSVYWYQQSLDQGLQFLIQYYNGEERAKGNILERFSAQQFPDLHSELNLSSLELGDSALYFCASSVDPAGAYGYTFGSGTRLTVV.

This chain connects TRBV28 to TRBJ2-5; TRBD1 matches 7 bases. With V trimmed by 3 bases and J by 1 base, 2 bases remained unmatched. This CDR3 is 14 amino acids long. Germline values: CDR1 MDHEN, CDR2 SYDVKM. The CDR3 protein is CASSFGDSQETQYF. For the CDR3, the DNA is TGTGCCAGCAGTTTCGGGGACAGCCAAGAGACCCAGTACTTC.

V is TRBV30 and J is TRBJ2-3; D remains unclear. Trimming removed 0 bases from V and 2 bases from J, with 9 bases in between. The germline V gene has CDR1 GTSNPN and CDR2 SVGIG (reference sequence). The length of the CDR3 is 14 residues. CDR3 sequence (DNA): TGTGCCTGGAGTGTACTGGCGACCACAGATACGCAGTATTTT. Amino acid sequence: CAWSVLATTDTQYF.

The sample holds one count of this clone. This chain connects TRBV14 to TRBJ2-1; 7 positions agree with TRBD2. V dropped 0 bases and J dropped 1; count of bases not matched to a gene: 9. Germline lookup yields CDR1 SGHDN and CDR2 FVKESK. The CDR3 spans 18 residues. CDR3: CASSQDQVWGGSYNEQFF. As DNA, the CDR3 is TGTGCCAGCAGCCAAGATCAAGTTTGGGGGGGTTCCTACAATGAGCAGTTCTTC.

A single count supports this clone. The chain combines TRBV30 with TRBJ2-5; TRBD1 aligns across 7 bases. The J call is uncertain, as TRBJ2-7 better fits the DNA end. Germline V gene sequence: CDR1 GTSNPN, CDR2 SVGIG (reference sequence). The CDR3 loop spans 14 amino acids. Here the CDR3 reads CAWSVKGADYEQYF. CDR3 DNA sequence: TGTGCCTGGAGTGTAAAGGGGGCCGATTACGAGCAGTACTTC.

The chain combines TRBV6-4 with TRBJ1-6; 7 bases fit TRBD1. Germline loops: CDR1 MRHNA, CDR2 SNTAGT. Trimming removed 6 bases from V and 5 bases from J; junction bases left unmatched: 7. The CDR3 contains 15 residues. In DNA form, the CDR3 reads TGTGCCAGCAGGCAGACAGGGTTCAATAATTCACCCCTCCACTTT. Translating it yields CASRQTGFNNSPLHF.

The chain links TRBV6-1 to TRBJ2-3; 12 nucleotides match TRBD2. The J segment lost 6 bases and the V segment lost 4 bases, leaving 5 bases of the junction unmatched. This CDR3 has 15 amino acids. Per the germline V gene, CDR1 is MNHNS and CDR2 is SASEGT. CDR3 in amino acids: CASSAGLAGGDTQYF. In DNA form, the CDR3 reads TGTGCCAGCAGTGCGGGACTAGCGGGTGGTGATACGCAGTATTTT.

The CDR3 is CASSLGQGAKTQYF. CDR3 DNA: TGCGCCAGCAGCCTCGGACAGGGGGCGAAGACCCAGTACTTC. The chain combines TRBV5-1 with TRBJ2-5; TRBD1 matches 11 bases. CDR1 and CDR2 (germline): SGHRS, YFSETQ. The CDR3 is 14 amino acids. V was clipped by 4 bases and J by 6 bases; unmatched bases: 5.

The chain combines TRBV5-1 with TRBJ1-2; no clear D gene. Germline CDR1 and CDR2: SGHRS and YFSETQ. V lost 4 bases, J lost 4 bases, and 14 bases lay in between. This CDR3 is built from 14 residues. CDR3 sequence: CASSPEGIRYGYTF. CDR3 DNA: TGCGCCAGCAGCCCAGAGGGTATACGCTATGGCTACACCTTC. The full variable domain, rest sourced from reference TRBV5-1 and TRBJ1-2, is KAGVTQTPRYLIKTRGQQVTLSCSPISGHRSVSWYQQTPGQGLQFLFEYFSETQRNKGNFPGRFSGRQFSNSRSEMNVSTLELGDSALYLCASSPEGIRYGYTFGSGTRLTVV.

The CDR3 DNA reads as TGTGCCAGCTCACCATACGCGGGGGGCTCCTACAATGAGCAGTTCTTC. Amino acids: CASSPYAGGSYNEQFF. J is TRBJ2-1 and V is TRBV18; 8 bases map to TRBD2. Germline values: CDR1 KGHSH, CDR2 LQKENI. Trimming removed 2 bases from V and 0 bases from J; junction bases left unmatched: 3. The CDR3 loop spans 16 amino acids.

The chain couples TRBV6-4 to TRBJ2-1; possibly TRBD2 for D (6 bases). This CDR3 comprises 13 residues. The V and J ends lost 5 bases and 2 bases respectively, with 7 bases between them. Per the germline V gene, CDR1 is MRHNA and CDR2 is SNTAGT. The CDR3 sequence is CASSRGTYNEQFF. The CDR3 DNA reads as TGTGCCAGCAGTCGCGGGACCTACAATGAGCAGTTCTTC.

The chain links TRBV18 to TRBJ2-2; D tentatively reads TRBD1 or TRBD2 (5 bases each). From germline, CDR1 is KGHSH and CDR2 LQKENI. This CDR3 contains 16 residues. Trimming shortened V by 3 bases and J by 1 base, and 12 bases separated the two germline ends. CDR3 DNA: TGTGCCAGCTCACCGCCGGGACGGAAGAACACCGGGGAGCTGTTTTTT. Its protein product is CASSPPGRKNTGELFF.

The CDR3 loop reads CASSQGVGQPQHF. The CDR3 DNA sequence: TGTGCCAGCAGCCAGGGAGTAGGTCAGCCCCAGCATTTT. This chain joins TRBV6-1 and TRBJ1-5; weak D call: TRBD1 (5 bases). CDR3 length: 13 amino acids. Germline V CDR1 and CDR2: MNHNS, SASEGT. V was cut by 6 bases and J by 6 bases, with 12 bases left in between.

A word on this clone: The same CDR3 arises from other DNA sequences in this sample as well. V gene TRBV7-9 combines with J gene TRBJ2-1; D is unresolved. The germline V gene encodes CDR1 SEHNR and CDR2 FQNEAQ (reference sequence). The V gene lost 1 base and the J gene lost 9 bases, with 4 bases spanning the gap. The CDR3 is 11 residues long. CDR3 DNA: TGTGCCAGCAGCTTAGGGGTTGAGCAGTTCTTC. It specifies CASSLGVEQFF.

The rearrangement uses TRBV5-4 and TRBJ1-6; D unclear. This CDR3 has 14 residues. CDR1 SGHNT and CDR2 YYREEE come from the germline V gene (reference sequence). Between the trimmed V and J ends, which lost 0 bases and 7 bases, there was a span of 8 bases. The CDR3 DNA follows: TGTGCCAGCAGCTTGGGGCAGAGGAATTCACCCCTCCACTTT. Its protein product is CASSLGQRNSPLHF. Combining the CDR3 with reference TRBV5-4 and TRBJ1-6 gives the whole variable domain ETGVTQSPTHLIKTRGQQVTLRCSSQSGHNTVSWYQQALGQGPQFIFQYYREEENGRGNFPPRFSGLQFPNYSSELNVNALELDDSALYLCASSLGQRNSPLHFGNGTRLTVT.

The chain uses TRBV18 and TRBJ2-7; the match to TRBD2 covers 7 bases. Trimming cost V 4 bases and J 1 base; bases outside gene matches: 7. Per the germline V gene, CDR1 is KGHSH and CDR2 is LQKENI. The CDR3 is made up of 15 amino acids. The chain's CDR3 is CASSLQDGGSYEQYF. CDR3 nucleotides: TGTGCCAGCTCACTCCAGGACGGGGGGTCCTACGAGCAGTACTTC.

This clone was found once. This chain links TRBV6-1 with TRBJ2-3; D not certain. V was clipped by 7 bases and J by 0 bases, with 11 bases between them. CDR3 length equals 14 residues. Looked up from germline, CDR1 is MNHNS and CDR2 is SASEGT. The CDR3 region has the DNA TGTGCCAGCACCCCAGTTCCGAGCACAGATACGCAGTATTTT. It translates to CASTPVPSTDTQYF.

V is TRBV18 and J is TRBJ2-7; TRBD1 matches at 8 bases. Germline CDR1 and CDR2: KGHSH and LQKENI. This CDR3 region has 14 residues. Trimming removed 3 bases from V and 3 bases from J; junction bases left unmatched: 4. The DNA of the CDR3 is TGTGCCAGCTCACCGACAGGGGCTGTCTACGAGCAGTACTTC. Its protein is CASSPTGAVYEQYF.

The chain uses TRBV7-9 and TRBJ1-6, with a tentative D call TRBD1 (6 bases). CDR1 SEHNR and CDR2 FQNEAQ come from the germline V gene (reference sequence). The CDR3 has 18 amino acids. Trimming pared 5 bases from V and 0 bases from J, leaving 17 bases between. The CDR3 DNA reads as TGTGCCAGCAGCCCGAGGACAGCCGCAAGCTCCTATAATTCACCCCTCCACTTT. Amino acid sequence: CASSPRTAASSYNSPLHF. Full variable domain (missing parts from reference TRBV7-9 and TRBJ1-6): DTGVSQNPRHKITKRGQNVTFRCDPISEHNRLYWYRQTLGQGPEFLTYFQNEAQLEKSRLLSDRFSAERPKGSFSTLEIQRTEQGDSAMYLCASSPRTAASSYNSPLHFGNGTRLTVT.

The gene calls are TRBV7-9 and TRBJ2-2; 8 bases match TRBD1. J gave up 4 bases and V 6 bases, and 7 bases lay outside the gene matches. The CDR3 is 15 amino acids. Germline V gene sequence: CDR1 SEHNR, CDR2 FQNEAQ (reference sequence). CDR3 sequence: CASSSTGVATGELFF. For the CDR3, the DNA is TGTGCCAGCAGTTCGACAGGGGTGGCCACCGGGGAGCTGTTTTTT.

V gene TRBV10-3 combines with J gene TRBJ2-1; D perhaps matches TRBD1 (5 bases). Germline loops: CDR1 ENHRY, CDR2 SYGVKD. The CDR3 extends over 12 amino acids. Trimming stripped 6 bases from V and 3 bases from J, with 6 bases between. The CDR3 DNA reads TGTGCCATCAGAGACAGCTACAATGAGCAGTTCTTC. Its translation: CAIRDSYNEQFF.

V gene TRBV6-5 combines with J gene TRBJ2-7; D is unclear. Trimming stripped 6 bases from V and 0 bases from J, with 15 bases between. The CDR3 totals 15 residues. Germline lookup yields CDR1 MNHEY and CDR2 SVGAGI. CDR3 residues: CASSPLVSLSYEQYF. CDR3 coding DNA: TGTGCCAGCAGCCCCCTGGTTTCACTCTCCTACGAGCAGTACTTC.

The V gene is TRBV9, the J gene TRBJ1-2; D might be TRBD1 (5 bases). From germline, CDR1 is SGDLS and CDR2 YYNGEE. The ends were cut back, 1 base at V and 3 bases at J, with 10 bases in the middle. This CDR3 comprises 14 residues. The CDR3, as DNA: TGTGCCAGCAGCGTAAGGTCACAGGACTATGGCTACACCTTC. Protein sequence: CASSVRSQDYGYTF.

The chain carries TRBV5-4 and TRBJ1-2; 9 bases fit TRBD1. Germline V gene lookup returns CDR1 SGHNT and CDR2 YYREEE (reference sequence). The J segment lost 6 bases and the V segment lost 0 bases, leaving 6 bases of the junction unmatched. The length of the CDR3 is 15 residues. The CDR3 nucleotides are TGTGCCAGCAGCTTGGGGCAAACAGGGGGCGATGGCTACACCTTC. Its translation: CASSLGQTGGDGYTF.

The CDR3 protein is CASSELAGGEETQYF. The CDR3 nucleotides are TGTGCCAGCAGTGAGCTAGCGGGGGGCGAAGAGACCCAGTACTTC. The chain has TRBV2 and TRBJ2-5; 11 bases are shared with TRBD2. The V segment lost 3 bases and the J segment 3 bases; nucleotides outside the gene matches: 3. Germline V lookup: CDR1 SNHLY, CDR2 FYNNEI. The CDR3 is 15 residues long.

The chain is built from TRBV5-1 and TRBJ1-2; 9 bases align to TRBD1. Unmatched junction bases numbered 11, after V lost 6 bases and J lost 2 bases. The CDR3 is 16 residues long. Germline V gives CDR1 SGHRS, CDR2 YFSETQ. This chain's CDR3 is CASKRGDDRGNYGYTF. The CDR3 nucleotides read TGCGCCAGCAAACGGGGAGATGACAGGGGGAACTATGGCTACACCTTC.

The V call is TRBV10-3, the J call TRBJ1-2; TRBD1 matches at 7 bases. Looked up from germline, CDR1 is ENHRY and CDR2 is SYGVKD. J lost 1 base, V lost 0 bases, and 5 bases had no gene match. This CDR3 region has 16 residues. CDR3 in amino acids: CAISESTGFRNYGYTF. In nucleotides, the CDR3 is TGTGCCATCAGTGAGTCGACAGGGTTCCGTAACTATGGCTACACCTTC.

The rearrangement joins TRBV11-2 to TRBJ1-6, with D possibly being TRBD1 (5 bases). V was clipped by 1 base and J by 7 bases, with 11 bases between them. Germline V gene data show CDR1 as SGHAT and CDR2 as FQNNGV. The CDR3 has 15 amino acids. Here the CDR3 DNA reads TGTGCCAGCAGCTTAGGAGACAGACCAAATTCACCCCTCCACTTT. This codes for CASSLGDRPNSPLHF.

This clone appeared once. The chain couples TRBV7-9 to TRBJ1-4; D is uncertain. V was shortened by 5 bases and J by 0 bases, with 13 bases between the two germline ends. The CDR3 is made up of 16 amino acids. Germline V gene data show CDR1 as SEHNR and CDR2 as FQNEAQ (reference sequence). In DNA, the CDR3 is TGTGCCAGCAGCCTCGTTGCGACGACAACTAATGAAAAACTGTTTTTT. This codes for CASSLVATTTNEKLFF.